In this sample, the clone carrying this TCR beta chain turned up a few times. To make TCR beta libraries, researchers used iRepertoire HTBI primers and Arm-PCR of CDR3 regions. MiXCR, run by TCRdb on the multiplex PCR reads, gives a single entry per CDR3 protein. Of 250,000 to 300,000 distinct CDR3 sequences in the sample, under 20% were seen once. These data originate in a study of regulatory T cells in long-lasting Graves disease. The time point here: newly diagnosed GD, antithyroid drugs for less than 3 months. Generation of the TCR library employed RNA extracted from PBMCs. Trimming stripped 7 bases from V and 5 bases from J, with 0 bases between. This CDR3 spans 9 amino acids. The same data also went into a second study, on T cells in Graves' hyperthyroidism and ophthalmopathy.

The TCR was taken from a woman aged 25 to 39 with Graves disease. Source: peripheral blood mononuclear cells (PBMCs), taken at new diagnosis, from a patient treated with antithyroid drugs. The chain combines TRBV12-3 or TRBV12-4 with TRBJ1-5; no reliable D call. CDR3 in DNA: TGTGCCAGCAATCAGCCCCAGCATTTT. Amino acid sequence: CASNQPQHF.